The rows below give T cell receptor beta chains drawn from one sample of a study of breast tumors, draining lymph nodes, adjacent tissues. Via MiXCR, TCRdb re-called the multiplex PCR reads, giving one row per CDR3 protein. Seen here are 200,000 or so distinct CDR3 sequences, around 29% observed once, and the top ten hold 4.3%. The sequencing input was axillary lymph node tissue. These receptors originate from a female donor with breast cancer. Some clones in this sample may be carry-over from other donors' samples. CDR3s include the opening cysteine and the closing phenylalanine or tryptophan. Fields, in order: J gene, V gene, clone size, D gene, CDR3 DNA, CDR3 protein. A D gene is named only where the DNA matches it firmly. Clone size is given for some rows only: seen once, a few or many times, or a class if the clone is expanded.

TRBJ1-5 TRBV7-2 many TRBD1 TGTGCCAGCAGCATCAGGGGGCCGGATCAGCCCCAGCATTTT CASSIRGPDQPQHF
TRBJ1-1 TRBV18 NA TRBD1 TGTGCCAGCTCACCCATGGGACAGGGGATGAACACTGAAGCTTTCTTT CASSPMGQGMNTEAFF
TRBJ2-5 TRBV14 many TRBD1 TGTGCCAGCAGCCACCCTCGACAGGGGACCGAGACCCAGTACTTC CASSHPRQGTETQYF
TRBJ1-5 TRBV28 few NA TGTGCCAGCAGTCCCCTGGGGGGTTCTTGGTATTTT CASSPLGGSWYF
TRBJ2-7 TRBV6-5 few TRBD1 TGTGCCAGCAGTCACTCGGCCCCTACCCGGGACAGGGGGCGGGGGACCTACGAGCAGTACTTC CASSHSAPTRDRGRGTYEQYF
TRBJ2-2 TRBV4-1 few TRBD2 TGCGCCAGCACCCCGGGGGGCGGGGGGGCGACCGGGGAGCTGTTTTTT CASTPGGGGATGELFF
TRBJ1-5 TRBV12-3/TRBV12-4 many NA TGTGCCAGCAGTCTAGATCGCTATCAGCCCCAGCATTTT CASSLDRYQPQHF
TRBJ1-4 TRBV11-1 many NA TGTGCCAGCAGCTTAGCAGGTAGAGGAGCCGACGAAAAACTGTTTTTT CASSLAGRGADEKLFF
TRBJ2-5 TRBV5-5 many NA TGTGCCAGCAGCTTGGCGCCGAGGCAAGAGACCCAGTACTTC CASSLAPRQETQYF
TRBJ1-2 TRBV3-1 many NA TGTGCCAGCAGCCAAGCCGGGGTCCTGCAGGGAGGCTATGGCTACACCTTC CASSQAGVLQGGYGYTF
TRBJ2-7 TRBV20-1 many NA TGCAGTGCAGAGGTTCGGGCTTTGGGGACCTACGAGCAGTACTTC CSAEVRALGTYEQYF
TRBJ1-5 TRBV6-1 few NA TGTGCCAGCAGTGAATGGTCGGGGCAGGGCAATCAGCCCCAGCATTTT CASSEWSGQGNQPQHF
TRBJ2-1 TRBV7-2 many TRBD2 TGTGCCAGCAGGCCCGGGACTAATGACAATGAGCAGTTCTTC CASRPGTNDNEQFF
TRBJ1-3 TRBV7-9 many NA TGTGCCAGCAGCTTAGAGTACCGAAACACCATATATTTT CASSLEYRNTIYF
TRBJ2-7 TRBV7-9 many TRBD1 TGTGCCAGCAGCCTATCGACAGGGGTGAATGCCTACGAGCAGTACTTC CASSLSTGVNAYEQYF
TRBJ2-7 TRBV3-2 many NA TGTGCCAGCAGCCAAGGTCTAGACGGCTCCTACGAGCAGTACTTC CASSQGLDGSYEQYF
TRBJ2-6 TRBV2 NA NA TGTGCCAGCAGTGAAAGAGGGATCTCTGGGGCCAACGTCCTGACTTTC CASSERGISGANVLTF
TRBJ2-3 TRBV6-5 NA NA TGTGCCAGCAGTCACTCGAGAGGGTTTAGCACAGATACGCAGTATTTT CASSHSRGFSTDTQYF
TRBJ2-3 TRBV7-2 many NA TGTGCCAGCAGCCCAGAAAGGGATACGCAGTATTTT CASSPERDTQYF
TRBJ2-5 TRBV3-1 many NA TGTGCCAGTAGGGGGGAGACCCAGTACTTC CASRGETQYF
TRBJ2-7 TRBV18 NA TRBD1 TGTGCCAGCTCCCACCTAGGACAGGGGGCCCCCCGGCTAAAATACGAGCAGTACTTC CASSHLGQGAPRLKYEQYF
TRBJ1-1 TRBV6-5 few TRBD1 TGTGCCAGCAGGAGACAGGGGGGTAACACTGAAGCTTTCTTT CASRRQGGNTEAFF
TRBJ2-3 TRBV5-1 NA TRBD2 TGCGCCAGCAGCGCCGGGACTAGCGGGAGGGCCCCAAATACGCAGTATTTT CASSAGTSGRAPNTQYF
TRBJ1-5 TRBV12-3/TRBV12-4 many TRBD1 TGTGCCAGCAGTCCCTACCGGGACAGGGGACAACATTTT CASSPYRDRGQHF
TRBJ2-3 TRBV6-6 many TRBD2 TGTGCCAGCAGTTACTCGGGGGCGGGAGGCGGCACAGATACGCAGTATTTT CASSYSGAGGGTDTQYF
TRBJ2-5 TRBV7-8 many TRBD1 TGTGCCAGCAGCTTCGGACAGGATGGGACCCAGTACTTC CASSFGQDGTQYF
TRBJ1-5 TRBV12-3/TRBV12-4 NA TRBD1 TGTGCCAGCAGTTCCCGGGACAGGGCTCAGCCCCAGCATTTT CASSSRDRAQPQHF
TRBJ1-6 TRBV25-1 NA NA TGTGCCAGCAGTGACAGGGTAGGTCGATCACCCCTCCACTTT CASSDRVGRSPLHF
TRBJ2-7 TRBV20-1 many NA TGCAGTGCTAGAGTGGCCAAAACCTACGAGCAGTACTTC CSARVAKTYEQYF
TRBJ1-5 TRBV10-3 many NA TGTGCCATCAGTCCGGGGGTTTCGCCCCAGCATTTT CAISPGVSPQHF
TRBJ1-1 TRBV30 few NA TGTGCCTGGAGCGCGAGGAACACTGAAGCTTTCTTT CAWSARNTEAFF
TRBJ2-5 TRBV4-3 NA TRBD2 TGCGCCAGCAGCCAAGGTCTAGCGGGGGAGTTC CASSQGLAGEF
TRBJ2-3 TRBV6-2/TRBV6-3 many TRBD2 TGTGCCAGCAGTGGACTAGCGGGACGCACAGATACGCAGTATTTT CASSGLAGRTDTQYF
TRBJ2-7 TRBV20-1 few NA TGCAGTGCTAGAAGTGTTGACACCCTCTCCTACGAGCAGTACTTC CSARSVDTLSYEQYF
TRBJ2-1 TRBV28 few TRBD1 TGTGCCAGCAGTATACTCCGGGACAGGGACCAGTTCTTC CASSILRDRDQFF
TRBJ2-5 TRBV6-5 many TRBD1 TGTGCCAGCAGTTCAACCGGGACAGAAGAGACCCAGTACTTC CASSSTGTEETQYF
TRBJ2-2 TRBV14 many NA TGTGCCAGCAGCCAGCAGGGGTGGAGTACCGGGGAGCTGTTTTTT CASSQQGWSTGELFF
TRBJ2-3 TRBV19 many NA TGTGCCAGTAGCCTCGGGGGCACAGATACGCAGTATTTT CASSLGGTDTQYF
TRBJ2-3 TRBV4-1 NA NA TGCGCCAGCAGCCAAGGGTACGGAGATACGCAGTATTTT CASSQGYGDTQYF
TRBJ2-3 TRBV12-3/TRBV12-4 many NA TGTGCCAGCAGTCCGGGGGCAGGTACGCAGTATTTT CASSPGAGTQYF
TRBJ2-5 TRBV2 NA NA NA CASSVVGSGGEGYTFGSGTQYF
TRBJ2-2 TRBV27 few NA TGTGCCAGCAGTTCCTTTCCCTTTTCTAACACCGGGGAGCTGTTTTTT CASSSFPFSNTGELFF